The T cell receptor beta chain described here comes from a study of regulatory T cells in long-lasting Graves disease. The TCR beta library used iRepertoire HTBI primers with Arm-PCR amplification of CDR3. TCRdb redid the calling of the multiplex PCR reads with MiXCR, one entry per CDR3 protein. There are some 460,000 distinct CDR3 sequences in the sample; about a sixth occur only once, and 12% lies in the top ten. This sample's time point: newly diagnosed GD, antithyroid drugs for less than 3 months. With RNA extracted from PBMCs as input, the TCR library was made. V was shortened by 4 bases and J by 4 bases, with 11 bases between the two germline ends. From germline, CDR1 is MNHNS and CDR2 SASEGT. The CDR3 is 14 residues long. This clonotype was observed at least ten times. The data also belong to a second study, concerning T cells in Graves' hyperthyroidism and ophthalmopathy. That report adds: It was considered stable Graves' hyperthyroidism when ophthalmopathy did not progress within 18 months.

This chain links TRBV6-1 with TRBJ1-3; D perhaps matches TRBD1 (6 bases). This clonotype originated in a man aged 35-49 years with Graves disease. Sample: peripheral blood mononuclear cells (PBMCs), taken at new diagnosis, from a patient treated with antithyroid drugs. CDR3 protein: CASSARGKGNTIYF. DNA of the CDR3: TGTGCCAGCAGTGCTAGGGGGAAAGGAAACACCATATATTTT.